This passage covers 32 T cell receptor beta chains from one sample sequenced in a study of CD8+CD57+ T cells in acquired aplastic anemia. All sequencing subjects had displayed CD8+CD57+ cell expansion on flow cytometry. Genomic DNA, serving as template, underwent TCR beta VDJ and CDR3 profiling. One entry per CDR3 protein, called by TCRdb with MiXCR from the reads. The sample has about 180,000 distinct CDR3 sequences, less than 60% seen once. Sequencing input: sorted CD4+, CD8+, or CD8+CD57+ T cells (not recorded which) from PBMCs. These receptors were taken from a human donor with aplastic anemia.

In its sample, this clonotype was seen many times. In DNA, the CDR3 is TGTGCCAGCAGGGAACAGTTGACCCGTCAAGAGACCCAGTACTTC. Translating it yields CASREQLTRQETQYF. This chain joins TRBV2 and TRBJ2-5; D unclear. The CDR3 has 15 residues. Germline CDR1 is SNHLY and CDR2 is FYNNEI. The germline V and J ends were trimmed by 6 bases and 2 bases, with 16 bases remaining between them. Drawing the rest from reference TRBV2 and TRBJ2-5, the complete variable domain is EPEVTQTPSHQVTQMGQEVILRCVPISNHLYFYWYRQILGQKVEFLVSFYNNEISEKSEIFDDQFSVERPDGSNFTLKIRSTKLEDSAMYFCASREQLTRQETQYFGPGTRLLVL.

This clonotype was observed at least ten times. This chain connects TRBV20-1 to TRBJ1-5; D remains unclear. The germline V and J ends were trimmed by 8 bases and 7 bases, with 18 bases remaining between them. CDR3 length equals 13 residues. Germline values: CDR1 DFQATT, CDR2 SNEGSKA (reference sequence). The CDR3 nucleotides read TGCAGTCCCCCCGAGCCCCACAAACAGCCCCAGCATTTT. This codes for CSPPEPHKQPQHF.

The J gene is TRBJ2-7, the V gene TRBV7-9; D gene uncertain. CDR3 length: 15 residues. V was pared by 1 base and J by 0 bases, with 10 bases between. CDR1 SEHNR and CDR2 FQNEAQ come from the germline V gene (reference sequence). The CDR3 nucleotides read TGTGCCAGCAGCTTAGGCACAAAGCCCTCCTACGAGCAGTACTTC. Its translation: CASSLGTKPSYEQYF.

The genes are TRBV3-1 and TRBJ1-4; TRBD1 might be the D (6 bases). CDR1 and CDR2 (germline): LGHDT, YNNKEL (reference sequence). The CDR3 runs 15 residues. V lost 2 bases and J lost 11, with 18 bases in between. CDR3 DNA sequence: TGTGCCAGCAGCCAACCAGGGGCCCCTATTGAGAAACTGTTTTTT. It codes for CASSQPGAPIEKLFF. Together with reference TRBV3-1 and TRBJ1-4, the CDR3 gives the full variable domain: DTAVSQTPKYLVTQMGNDKSIKCEQNLGHDTMYWYKQDSKKFLKIMFSYNNKELIINETVPNRFSPKSPDKAHLNLHINSLELGDSAVYFCASSQPGAPIEKLFFGSGTQLSVL.

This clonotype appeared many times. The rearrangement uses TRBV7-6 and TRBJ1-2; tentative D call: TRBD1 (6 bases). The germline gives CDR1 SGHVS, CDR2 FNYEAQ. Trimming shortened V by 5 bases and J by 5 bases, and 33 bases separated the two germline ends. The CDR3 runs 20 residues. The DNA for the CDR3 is TGTGCCAGCAGCCCAACCGCCTTCTTCAGGGGTGCCGCAAGAACGTATGGCTACACCTTC. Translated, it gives CASSPTAFFRGAARTYGYTF.

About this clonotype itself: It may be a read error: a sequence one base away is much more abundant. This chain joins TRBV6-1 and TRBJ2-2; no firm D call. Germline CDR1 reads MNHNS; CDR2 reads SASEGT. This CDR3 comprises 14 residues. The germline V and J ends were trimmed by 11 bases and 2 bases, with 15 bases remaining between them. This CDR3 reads CAGLPPRNTGELFF. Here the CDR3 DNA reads TGTGCCGGCCTCCCACCCAGAAACACCGGGGAGCTGTTTTTT.

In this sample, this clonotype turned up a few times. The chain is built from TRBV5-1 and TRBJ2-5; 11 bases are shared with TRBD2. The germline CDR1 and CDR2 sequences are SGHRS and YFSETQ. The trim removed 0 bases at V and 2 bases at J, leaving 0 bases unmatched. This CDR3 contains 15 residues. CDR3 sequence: CASSLASGRQETQYF. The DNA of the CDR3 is TGCGCCAGCAGCTTGGCTAGCGGGAGGCAAGAGACCCAGTACTTC. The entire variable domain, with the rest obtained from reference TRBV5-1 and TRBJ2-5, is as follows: KAGVTQTPRYLIKTRGQQVTLSCSPISGHRSVSWYQQTPGQGLQFLFEYFSETQRNKGNFPGRFSGRQFSNSRSEMNVSTLELGDSALYLCASSLASGRQETQYFGPGTRLLVL.

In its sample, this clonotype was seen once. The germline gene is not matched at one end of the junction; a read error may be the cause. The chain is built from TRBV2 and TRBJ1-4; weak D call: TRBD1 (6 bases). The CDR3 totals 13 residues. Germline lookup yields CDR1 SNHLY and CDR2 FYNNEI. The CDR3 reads CASSPGEVEKLSF. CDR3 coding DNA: TGTGCCAGCAGTCCAGGGGAGGTCGAAAAACTGTCTTTT.

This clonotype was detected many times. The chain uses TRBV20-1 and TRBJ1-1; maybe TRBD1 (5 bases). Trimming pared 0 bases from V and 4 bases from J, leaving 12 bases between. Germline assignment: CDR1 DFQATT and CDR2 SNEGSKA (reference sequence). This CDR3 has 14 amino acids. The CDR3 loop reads CSARDGRVSTEAFF. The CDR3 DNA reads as TGCAGTGCTAGAGACGGCAGGGTGAGCACTGAAGCTTTCTTT.

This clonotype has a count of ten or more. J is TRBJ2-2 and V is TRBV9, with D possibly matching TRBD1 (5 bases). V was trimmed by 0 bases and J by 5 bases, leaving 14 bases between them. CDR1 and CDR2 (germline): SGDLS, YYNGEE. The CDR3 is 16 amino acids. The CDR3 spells CASSVGTGLATGELFF. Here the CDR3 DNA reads TGTGCCAGCAGCGTAGGAACAGGATTGGCGACCGGGGAGCTGTTTTTT.

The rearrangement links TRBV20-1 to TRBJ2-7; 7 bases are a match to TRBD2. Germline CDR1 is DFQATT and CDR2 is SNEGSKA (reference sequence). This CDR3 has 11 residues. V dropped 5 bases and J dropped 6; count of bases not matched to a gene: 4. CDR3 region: CSAGLVGEQYF. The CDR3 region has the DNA TGCAGTGCTGGACTAGTGGGCGAGCAGTACTTC.

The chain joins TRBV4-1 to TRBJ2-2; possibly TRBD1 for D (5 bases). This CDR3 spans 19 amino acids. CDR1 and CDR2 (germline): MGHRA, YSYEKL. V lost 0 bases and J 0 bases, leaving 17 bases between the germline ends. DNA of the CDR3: TGCGCCAGCAGCCAAGAAAATGCTGCGGAGACAGCGAACACCGGGGAGCTGTTTTTT. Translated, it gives CASSQENAAETANTGELFF.

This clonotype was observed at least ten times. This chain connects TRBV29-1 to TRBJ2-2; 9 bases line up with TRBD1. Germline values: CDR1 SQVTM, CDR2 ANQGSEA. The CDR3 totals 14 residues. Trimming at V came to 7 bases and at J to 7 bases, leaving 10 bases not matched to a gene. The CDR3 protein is CSGTTGGASGELFF. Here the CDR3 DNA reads TGCAGCGGTACCACAGGGGGCGCAAGCGGGGAGCTGTTTTTT.

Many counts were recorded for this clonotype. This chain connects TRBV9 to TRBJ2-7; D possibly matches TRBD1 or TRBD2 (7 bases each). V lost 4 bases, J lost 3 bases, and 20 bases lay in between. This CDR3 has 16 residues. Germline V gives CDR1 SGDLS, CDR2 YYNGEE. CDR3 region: CASSPGGGRGLYEQYF. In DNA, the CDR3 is TGTGCCAGCAGCCCAGGGGGAGGGCGGGGGCTCTACGAGCAGTACTTC.

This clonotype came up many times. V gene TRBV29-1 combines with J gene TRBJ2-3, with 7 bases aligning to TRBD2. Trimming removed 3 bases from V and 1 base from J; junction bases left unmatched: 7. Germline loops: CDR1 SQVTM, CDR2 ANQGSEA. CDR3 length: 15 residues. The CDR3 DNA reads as TGCAGCGTTGATCCCTATGGGGGGGGCACAGATACGCAGTATTTT. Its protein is CSVDPYGGGTDTQYF.

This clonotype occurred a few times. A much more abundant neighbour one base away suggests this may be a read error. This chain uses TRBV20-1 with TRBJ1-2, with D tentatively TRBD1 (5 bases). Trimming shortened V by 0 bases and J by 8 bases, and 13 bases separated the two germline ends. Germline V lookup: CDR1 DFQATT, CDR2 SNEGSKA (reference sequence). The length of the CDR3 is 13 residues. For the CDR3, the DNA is TGCAGTGCTAGAGACAGTGAGAGGGACGGCTACACCTTC. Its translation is CSARDSERDGYTF.

CDR3: CATRGPANNYGYTF. The CDR3 DNA is TGTGCCACCAGAGGACCAGCCAATAACTATGGCTACACCTTC. The rearrangement joins TRBV15 to TRBJ1-2; D is ambiguous. The CDR3 runs 14 residues. Trimming stripped 6 bases from V and 1 base from J, with 12 bases between. The germline V gene has CDR1 LNHNV and CDR2 YYDKDF (reference sequence). Full variable domain (missing parts from reference TRBV15 and TRBJ1-2): DAMVIQNPRYQVTQFGKPVTLSCSQTLNHNVMYWYQQKSSQAPKLLFHYYDKDFNNEADTPDNFQSRRPNTSFCFLDIRSPGLGDTAMYLCATRGPANNYGYTFGSGTRLTVV.

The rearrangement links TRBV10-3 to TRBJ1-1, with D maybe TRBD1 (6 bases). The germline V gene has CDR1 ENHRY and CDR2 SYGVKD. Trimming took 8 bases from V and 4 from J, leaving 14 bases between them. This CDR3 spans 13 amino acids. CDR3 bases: TGTGCCATCCTAGGGGGGCCCGGCACTGAAGCTTTCTTT. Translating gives CAILGGPGTEAFF.

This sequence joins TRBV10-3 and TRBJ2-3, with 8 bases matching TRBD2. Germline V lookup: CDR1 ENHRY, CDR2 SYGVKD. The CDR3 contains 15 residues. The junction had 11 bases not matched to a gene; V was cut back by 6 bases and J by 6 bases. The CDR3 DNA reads TGTGCCATCAGCGAGCCCTCCGGGAGGGCGGATACGCAGTATTTT. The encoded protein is CAISEPSGRADTQYF.

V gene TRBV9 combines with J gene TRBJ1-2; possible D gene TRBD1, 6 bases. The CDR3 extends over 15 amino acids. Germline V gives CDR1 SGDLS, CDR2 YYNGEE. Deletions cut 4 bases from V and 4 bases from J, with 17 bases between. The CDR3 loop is CASSTTSDSFYGYTF. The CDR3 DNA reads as TGTGCCAGCAGCACCACCTCGGACAGCTTCTATGGCTACACCTTC.

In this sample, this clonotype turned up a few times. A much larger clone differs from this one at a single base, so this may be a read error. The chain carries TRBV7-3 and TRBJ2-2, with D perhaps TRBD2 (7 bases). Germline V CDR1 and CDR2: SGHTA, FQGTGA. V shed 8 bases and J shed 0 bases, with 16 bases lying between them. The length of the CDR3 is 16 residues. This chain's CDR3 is CASGQRGGANTGELFF. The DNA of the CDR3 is TGTGCCAGCGGTCAACGCGGGGGCGCGAACACCGGGGAGCTGTTTTTT.

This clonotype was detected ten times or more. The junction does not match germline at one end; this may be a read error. CDR3 in amino acids: CASSRLEGGGRSGEQFF. CDR3 DNA sequence: TGTGCTAGCAGCCGACTTGAGGGCGGGGGCCGCTCGGGCGAGCAGTTCTTC. The V and J genes are TRBV7-7 and TRBJ2-1, with D possibly TRBD2 on 7 matching bases. Looked up from germline, CDR1 is SSHAT and CDR2 is FNYEAQ (reference sequence). This CDR3 comprises 17 residues.

The CDR3 DNA is TGCAGTGCTAGAGATCGGGTCCTCGCTTCCTACGAGCAGTACTTC. This gives the protein CSARDRVLASYEQYF. The chain uses TRBV20-1 and TRBJ2-7; D is ambiguous. With 0 bases removed from V and 1 base from J, the gap between germline ends came to 13 bases. Germline CDR1 DFQATT, CDR2 SNEGSKA (reference sequence). CDR3 size: 15 residues.

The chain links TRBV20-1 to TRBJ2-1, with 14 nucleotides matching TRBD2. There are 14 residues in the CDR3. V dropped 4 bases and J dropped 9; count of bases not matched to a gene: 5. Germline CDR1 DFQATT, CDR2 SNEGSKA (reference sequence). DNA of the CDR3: TGCAGTGCTACTCGGACTAGCGGGGGGACTGAGCAGTTCTTC. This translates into CSATRTSGGTEQFF.

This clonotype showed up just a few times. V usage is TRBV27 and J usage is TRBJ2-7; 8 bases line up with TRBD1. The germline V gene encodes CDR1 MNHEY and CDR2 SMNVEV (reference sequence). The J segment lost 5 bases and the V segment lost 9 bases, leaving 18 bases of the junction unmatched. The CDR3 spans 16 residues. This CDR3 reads CASREGTGRPGDEQYF. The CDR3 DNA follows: TGTGCCAGTCGCGAAGGGACAGGCCGACCTGGCGACGAGCAGTACTTC.

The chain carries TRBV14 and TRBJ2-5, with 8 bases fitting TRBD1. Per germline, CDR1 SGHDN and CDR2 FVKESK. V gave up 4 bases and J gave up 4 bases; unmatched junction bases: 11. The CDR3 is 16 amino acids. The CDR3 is CASSPRTGSLGETQYF. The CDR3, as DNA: TGTGCCAGCAGCCCTCGGACAGGGAGCCTGGGAGAGACCCAGTACTTC.

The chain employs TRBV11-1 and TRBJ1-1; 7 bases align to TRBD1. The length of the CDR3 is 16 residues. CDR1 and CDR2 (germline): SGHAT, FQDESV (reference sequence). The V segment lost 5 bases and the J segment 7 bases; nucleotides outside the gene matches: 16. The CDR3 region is CASSKIRDSLIREAFF. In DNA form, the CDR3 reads TGTGCCAGCAGCAAGATCCGGGACAGTTTGATTCGTGAAGCTTTCTTT. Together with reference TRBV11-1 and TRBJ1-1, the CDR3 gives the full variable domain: EAEVAQSPRYKITEKSQAVAFWCDPISGHATLYWYRQILGQGPELLVQFQDESVVDDSQLPKDRFSAERLKGVDSTLKIQPAELGDSAMYLCASSKIRDSLIREAFFGQGTRLTVV.

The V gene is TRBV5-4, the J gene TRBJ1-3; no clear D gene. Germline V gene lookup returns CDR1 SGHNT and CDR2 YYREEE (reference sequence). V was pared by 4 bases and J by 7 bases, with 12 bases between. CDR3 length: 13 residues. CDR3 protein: CASSEDDRNTIYF. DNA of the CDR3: TGTGCCAGCAGCGAGGACGACCGGAACACCATATATTTT.

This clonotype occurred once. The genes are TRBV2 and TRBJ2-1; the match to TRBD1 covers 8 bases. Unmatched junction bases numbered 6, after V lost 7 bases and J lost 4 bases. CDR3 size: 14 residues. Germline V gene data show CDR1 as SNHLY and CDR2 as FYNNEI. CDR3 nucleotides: TGTGCCAGCACCCCAGGGGGCGGTTACAATGAGCAGTTCTTC. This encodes CASTPGGGYNEQFF.

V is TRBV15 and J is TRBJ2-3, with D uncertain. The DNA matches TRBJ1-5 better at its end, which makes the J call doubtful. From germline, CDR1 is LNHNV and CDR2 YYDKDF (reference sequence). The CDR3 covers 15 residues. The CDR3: CATSREGSSTDTQHF. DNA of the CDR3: TGTGCCACCAGCAGAGAAGGTTCTAGCACAGATACGCAGCATTTT.

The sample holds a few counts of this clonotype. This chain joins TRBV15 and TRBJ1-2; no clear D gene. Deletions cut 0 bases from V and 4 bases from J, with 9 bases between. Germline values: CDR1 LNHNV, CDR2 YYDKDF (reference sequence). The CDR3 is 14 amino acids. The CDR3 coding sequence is TGTGCCACCAGCAGAGATGGCAGAACCTATGGCTACACCTTC. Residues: CATSRDGRTYGYTF.

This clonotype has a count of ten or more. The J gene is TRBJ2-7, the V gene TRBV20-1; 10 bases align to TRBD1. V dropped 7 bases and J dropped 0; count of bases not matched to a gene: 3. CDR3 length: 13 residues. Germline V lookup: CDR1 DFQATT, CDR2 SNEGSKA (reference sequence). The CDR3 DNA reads TGCAGTGTGGGGACAGGGGCCTCCTACGAGCAGTACTTC. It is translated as CSVGTGASYEQYF.